This is a list of T cell receptor beta chains from one sample in a study of T and B cells in COVID-19 patients. TCRdb called the multiplex PCR reads again in MiXCR, with one record for every CDR3 protein. The top ten hold about 25% of the sample, which has about 3,200 distinct CDR3 sequences, roughly 24% seen once. Sequencing was carried out using blood. The receptors were gathered from a human donor with active COVID-19. CDR3s include the opening cysteine and the closing phenylalanine or tryptophan. The listing skips clone size in some rows; elsewhere it reads once, few, many or a size class.

TRBV19	medium-sized	TRBJ1-2	CASSIGGSYGYTF
TRBV5-5	medium-sized	TRBJ2-1	CASSPQGSPRYNEQFF
TRBV29-1	large	TRBJ2-5	CGTASGETQYF
TRBV6-1	medium-sized	TRBJ1-2	CASSEGGGYGYTF
TRBV6-2/TRBV6-3	many	TRBJ1-1	CASSYSRPGGTEAFF
TRBV29-1	medium-sized	TRBJ1-2	CSSLRPSYGYTF
TRBV5-1	NA	TRBJ1-4	CASSLSGTKNEKLFF
TRBV19	NA	TRBJ1-2	CASRSSGGYTF
TRBV20-1	many	TRBJ2-7	CSAKLAGVNEQYF
TRBV20-1	NA	TRBJ2-5	CSAMTAYQETQYF
TRBV27	medium-sized	TRBJ2-7	CASLDRSSYEQYF
TRBV27	few	TRBJ1-1	CASSPRQGTPEAFF
TRBV20-1	NA	TRBJ2-1	CSAKDYNEQFF
TRBV18	few	TRBJ1-1	CASSDRDRGLVDTEAFF
TRBV19	NA	TRBJ2-7	CASSFGTGGSYEQYF
TRBV5-4	medium-sized	TRBJ2-1	CASSFIEGGQVEQFF
TRBV6-5	medium-sized	TRBJ1-3	CASKPGGNTIYF
TRBV11-3	NA	TRBJ1-3	CASSQTPGTGANTIYF
TRBV7-9	many	TRBJ1-1	CASSLGDSTDTEAFF
TRBV6-5	medium-sized	TRBJ2-1	CASSRDPGESFF
TRBV19	medium-sized	TRBJ1-5	CASSPRGRLRPQHF
TRBV6-2/TRBV6-3	NA	TRBJ2-3	CASSAGTSGGLGDTQYF
TRBV20-1	few	TRBJ2-2	CSVAGGLNTGELFF
TRBV18	NA	TRBJ2-7	CASSSGTGPEQYF
TRBV20-1	NA	TRBJ2-3	CSANGGTDTQYF
TRBV20-1	NA	TRBJ1-2	CSAWPGGSYGYTF
TRBV9	NA	TRBJ2-7	CASSVVPDPYEQYF
TRBV12-3/TRBV12-4	NA	TRBJ2-7	CASSGDRAYEQYF
TRBV19	NA	TRBJ2-2	CASTRLAGALTGELFF
TRBV19	many	TRBJ1-4	CASSTWGKERVTNEKLFF
TRBV28	NA	TRBJ2-1	CASSSPIEQFF
TRBV27	NA	TRBJ1-3	CASSFSGATGNTIYF
TRBV5-4	medium-sized	TRBJ2-1	CASRLWGGGAYGEQFF
TRBV7-9	NA	TRBJ2-3	CASSLGAGPDTQYF
TRBV12-5	few	TRBJ2-5	CASGPRGGHKSQYF
TRBV13	NA	TRBJ2-3	CSSSSGADTQYF
TRBV6-5	medium-sized	TRBJ2-5	CASSSLVPGQTQYF
TRBV4-1	few	TRBJ2-5	CASSQDSLWETQYF
TRBV29-1	NA	TRBJ2-1	CSGGQGNEQFF
TRBV18	medium-sized	TRBJ1-1	CASSPPNPGSTEAFF
TRBV10-2	NA	TRBJ2-2	CASSDYSGGAGTGELFF
TRBV25-1	NA	TRBJ2-7	CASSIGGPYEQYF
TRBV19	NA	TRBJ2-2	CASSTYGTANTGELFF
TRBV10-3	medium-sized	TRBJ2-1	CAISERGQYNEQFF
TRBV19	large	TRBJ2-7	CALAPRGCDEQYF